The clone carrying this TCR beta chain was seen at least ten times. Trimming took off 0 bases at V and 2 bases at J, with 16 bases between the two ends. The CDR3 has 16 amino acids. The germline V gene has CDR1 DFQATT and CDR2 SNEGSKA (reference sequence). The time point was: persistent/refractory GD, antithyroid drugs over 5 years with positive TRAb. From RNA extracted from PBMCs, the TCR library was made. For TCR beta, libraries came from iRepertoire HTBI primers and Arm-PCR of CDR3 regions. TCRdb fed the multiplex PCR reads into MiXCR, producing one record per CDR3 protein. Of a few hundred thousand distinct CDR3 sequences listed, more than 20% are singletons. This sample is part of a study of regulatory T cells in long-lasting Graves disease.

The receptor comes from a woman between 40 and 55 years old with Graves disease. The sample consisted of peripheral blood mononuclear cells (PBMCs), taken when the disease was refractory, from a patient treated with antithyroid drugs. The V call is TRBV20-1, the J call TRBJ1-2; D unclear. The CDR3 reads CSARDSTADENYGYTF. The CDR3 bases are TGCAGTGCTAGAGATAGCACAGCGGACGAAAACTATGGCTACACCTTC.